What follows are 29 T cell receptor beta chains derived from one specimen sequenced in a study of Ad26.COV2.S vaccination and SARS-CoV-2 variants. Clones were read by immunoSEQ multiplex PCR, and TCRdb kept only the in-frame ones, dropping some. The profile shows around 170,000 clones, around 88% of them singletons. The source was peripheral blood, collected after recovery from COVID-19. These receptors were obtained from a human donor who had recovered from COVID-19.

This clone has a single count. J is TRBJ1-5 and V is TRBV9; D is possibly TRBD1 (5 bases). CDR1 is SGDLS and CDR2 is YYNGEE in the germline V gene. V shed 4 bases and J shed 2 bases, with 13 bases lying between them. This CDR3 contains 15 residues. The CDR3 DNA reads TGTGCCAGCAGCTCAGGGACCTCCGGCAATCAGCCCCAGCATTTT. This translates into CASSSGTSGNQPQHF.

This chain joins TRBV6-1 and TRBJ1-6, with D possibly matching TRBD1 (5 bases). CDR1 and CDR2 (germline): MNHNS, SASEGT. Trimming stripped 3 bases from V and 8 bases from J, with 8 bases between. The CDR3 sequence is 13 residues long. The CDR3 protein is CASSEGPDSPLHF. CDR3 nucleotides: TGTGCCAGCAGTGAGGGACCCGATTCACCCCTCCACTTT.

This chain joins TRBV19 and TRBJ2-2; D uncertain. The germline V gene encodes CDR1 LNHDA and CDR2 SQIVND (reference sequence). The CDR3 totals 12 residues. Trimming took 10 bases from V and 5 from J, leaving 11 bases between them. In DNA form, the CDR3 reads TGTGCCATTCTCGGCCGGACCGGGGAGCTGTTTTTT. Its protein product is CAILGRTGELFF.

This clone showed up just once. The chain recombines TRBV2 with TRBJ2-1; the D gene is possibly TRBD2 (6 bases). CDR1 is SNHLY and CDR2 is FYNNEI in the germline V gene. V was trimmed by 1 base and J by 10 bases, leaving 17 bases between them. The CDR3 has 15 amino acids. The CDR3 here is CASSEGAGVIGEQFF. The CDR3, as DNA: TGTGCCAGCAGTGAAGGAGCGGGTGTCATTGGGGAGCAGTTCTTC.

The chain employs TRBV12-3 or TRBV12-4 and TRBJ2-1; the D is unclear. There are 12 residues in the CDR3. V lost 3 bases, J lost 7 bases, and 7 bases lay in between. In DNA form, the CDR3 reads TGTGCCAGCAGTTTTGTGAGGAATGAGCAGTTCTTC. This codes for CASSFVRNEQFF.

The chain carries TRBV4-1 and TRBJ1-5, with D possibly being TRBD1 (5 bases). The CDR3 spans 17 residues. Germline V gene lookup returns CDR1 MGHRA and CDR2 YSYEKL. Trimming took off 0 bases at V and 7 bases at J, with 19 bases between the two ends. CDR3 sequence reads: CASSQDRAKGLRQPQHF. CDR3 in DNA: TGCGCCAGCAGCCAAGATAGGGCAAAGGGGCTGAGGCAGCCCCAGCATTTT.

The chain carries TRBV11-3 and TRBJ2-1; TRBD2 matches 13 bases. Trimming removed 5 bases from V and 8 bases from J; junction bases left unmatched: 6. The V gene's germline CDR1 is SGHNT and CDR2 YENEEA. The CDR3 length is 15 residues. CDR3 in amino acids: CASSRTSGSEDEQFF. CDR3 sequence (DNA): TGTGCCAGCAGCCGGACTAGCGGGAGTGAGGATGAGCAGTTCTTC.

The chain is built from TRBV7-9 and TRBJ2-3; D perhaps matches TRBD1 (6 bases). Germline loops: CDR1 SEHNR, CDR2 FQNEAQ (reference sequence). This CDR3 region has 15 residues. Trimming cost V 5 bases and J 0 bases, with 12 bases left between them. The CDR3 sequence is CASSQGTLSTDTQYF. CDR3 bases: TGTGCCAGCAGCCAAGGGACACTAAGCACAGATACGCAGTATTTT.

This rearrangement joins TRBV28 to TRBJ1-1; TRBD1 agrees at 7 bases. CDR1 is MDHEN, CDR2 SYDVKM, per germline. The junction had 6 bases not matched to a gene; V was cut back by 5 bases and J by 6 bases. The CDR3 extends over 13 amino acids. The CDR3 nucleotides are TGTGCCAGCAGTCCCACAGGGGCCTCTGAAGCTTTCTTT. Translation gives CASSPTGASEAFF.

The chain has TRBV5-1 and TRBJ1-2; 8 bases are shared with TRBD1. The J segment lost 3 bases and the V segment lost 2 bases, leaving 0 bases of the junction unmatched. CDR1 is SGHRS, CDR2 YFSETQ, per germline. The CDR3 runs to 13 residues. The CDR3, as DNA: TGCGCCAGCAGCTTACAGGGGGACTATGGCTACACCTTC. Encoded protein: CASSLQGDYGYTF. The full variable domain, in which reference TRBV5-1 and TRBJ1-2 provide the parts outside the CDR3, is KAGVTQTPRYLIKTRGQQVTLSCSPISGHRSVSWYQQTPGQGLQFLFEYFSETQRNKGNFPGRFSGRQFSNSRSEMNVSTLELGDSALYLCASSLQGDYGYTFGSGTRLTVV.

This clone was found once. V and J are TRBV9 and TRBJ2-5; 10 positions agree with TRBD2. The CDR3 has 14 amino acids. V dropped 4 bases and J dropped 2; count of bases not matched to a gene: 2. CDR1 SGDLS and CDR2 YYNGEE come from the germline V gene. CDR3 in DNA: TGTGCCAGCAGCCCGACTAGCGGGCAAGAGACCCAGTACTTC. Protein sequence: CASSPTSGQETQYF. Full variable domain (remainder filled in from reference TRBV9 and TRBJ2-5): DSGVTQTPKHLITATGQRVTLRCSPRSGDLSVYWYQQSLDQGLQFLIQYYNGEERAKGNILERFSAQQFPDLHSELNLSSLELGDSALYFCASSPTSGQETQYFGPGTRLLVL.

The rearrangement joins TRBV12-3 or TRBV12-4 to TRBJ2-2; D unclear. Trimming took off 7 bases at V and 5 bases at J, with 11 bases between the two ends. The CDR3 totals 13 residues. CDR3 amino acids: CASKISGTGELFF. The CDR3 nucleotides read TGTGCCAGCAAAATCTCAGGAACCGGGGAGCTGTTTTTT.

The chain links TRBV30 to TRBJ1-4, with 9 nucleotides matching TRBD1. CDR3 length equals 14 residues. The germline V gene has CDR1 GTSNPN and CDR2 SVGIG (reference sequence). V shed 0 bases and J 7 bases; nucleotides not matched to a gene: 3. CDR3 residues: CAWSVQGAVEKLFF. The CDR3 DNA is TGTGCCTGGAGTGTACAGGGGGCGGTTGAAAAACTGTTTTTT.

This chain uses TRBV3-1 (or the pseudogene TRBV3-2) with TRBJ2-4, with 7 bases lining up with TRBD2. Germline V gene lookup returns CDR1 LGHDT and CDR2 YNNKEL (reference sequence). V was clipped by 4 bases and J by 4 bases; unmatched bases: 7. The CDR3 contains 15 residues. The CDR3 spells CASSPGLAAKNIQYF. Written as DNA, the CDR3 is TGTGCCAGCAGCCCCGGGCTAGCGGCTAAAAACATTCAGTACTTC.

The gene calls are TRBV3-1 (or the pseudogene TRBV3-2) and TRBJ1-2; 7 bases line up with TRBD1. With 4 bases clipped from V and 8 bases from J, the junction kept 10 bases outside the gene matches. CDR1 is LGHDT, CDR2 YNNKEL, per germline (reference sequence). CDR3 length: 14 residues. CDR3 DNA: TGTGCCAGCAGCCCCCAGACAGGGTATAACGGCTACACCTTC. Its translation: CASSPQTGYNGYTF.

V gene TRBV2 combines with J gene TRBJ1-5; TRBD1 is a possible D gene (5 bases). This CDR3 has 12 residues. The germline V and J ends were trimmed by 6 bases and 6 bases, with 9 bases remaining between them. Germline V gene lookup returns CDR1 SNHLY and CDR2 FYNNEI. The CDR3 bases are TGTGCCAGCAGGGCCGGGGGTCAGCCCCAGCATTTT. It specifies CASRAGGQPQHF.

The CDR3 DNA is TGTGCCACCAGTCCGGGCCCTTGGGGCTACACCTTC. Translation gives CATSPGPWGYTF. This rearrangement joins TRBV24-1 to TRBJ1-2; D is undetermined. Germline V gives CDR1 KGHDR, CDR2 SFDVKD. The CDR3 covers 12 residues. Trimming removed 6 bases at V and 8 bases at J, with 12 bases between.

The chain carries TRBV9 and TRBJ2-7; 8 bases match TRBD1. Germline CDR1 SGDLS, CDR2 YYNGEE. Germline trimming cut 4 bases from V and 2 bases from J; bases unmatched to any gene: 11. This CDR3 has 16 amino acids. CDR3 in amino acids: CASSPSPGQVAYEQYF. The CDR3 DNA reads TGTGCCAGCAGCCCAAGTCCGGGACAGGTAGCCTACGAGCAGTACTTC. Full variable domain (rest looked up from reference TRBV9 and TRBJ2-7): DSGVTQTPKHLITATGQRVTLRCSPRSGDLSVYWYQQSLDQGLQFLIQYYNGEERAKGNILERFSAQQFPDLHSELNLSSLELGDSALYFCASSPSPGQVAYEQYFGPGTRLTVT.

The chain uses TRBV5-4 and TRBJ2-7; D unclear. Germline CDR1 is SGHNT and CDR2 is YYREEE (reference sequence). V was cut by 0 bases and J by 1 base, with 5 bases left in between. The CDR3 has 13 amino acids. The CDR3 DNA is TGTGCCAGCAGCTTGGGGCGGTCCTACGAGCAGTACTTC. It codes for CASSLGRSYEQYF. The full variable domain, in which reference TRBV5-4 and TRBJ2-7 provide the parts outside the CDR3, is ETGVTQSPTHLIKTRGQQVTLRCSSQSGHNTVSWYQQALGQGPQFIFQYYREEENGRGNFPPRFSGLQFPNYSSELNVNALELDDSALYLCASSLGRSYEQYFGPGTRLTVT.

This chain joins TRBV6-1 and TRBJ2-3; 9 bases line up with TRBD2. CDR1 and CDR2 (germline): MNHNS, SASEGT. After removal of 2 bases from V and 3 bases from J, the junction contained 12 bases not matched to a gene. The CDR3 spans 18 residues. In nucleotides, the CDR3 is TGTGCCAGCAGTGAACTTAGCGGGAGTTCACCGAGGACAGATACGCAGTATTTT. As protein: CASSELSGSSPRTDTQYF.

CDR3 sequence: CSATYNEQFF. In DNA, the CDR3 is TGCAGTGCTACATACAATGAGCAGTTCTTC. The chain carries TRBV20-1 and TRBJ2-1; D is ambiguous. Germline loops: CDR1 DFQATT, CDR2 SNEGSKA (reference sequence). The CDR3 spans 10 residues. The ends were cut back, 4 bases at V and 4 bases at J, with 2 bases in the middle.

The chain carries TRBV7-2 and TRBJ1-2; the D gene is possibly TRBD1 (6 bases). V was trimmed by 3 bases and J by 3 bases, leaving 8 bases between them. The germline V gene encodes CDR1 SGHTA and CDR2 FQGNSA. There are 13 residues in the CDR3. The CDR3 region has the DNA TGTGCCAGCAGCTTGAACAGGGACTATGGCTACACCTTC. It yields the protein CASSLNRDYGYTF.

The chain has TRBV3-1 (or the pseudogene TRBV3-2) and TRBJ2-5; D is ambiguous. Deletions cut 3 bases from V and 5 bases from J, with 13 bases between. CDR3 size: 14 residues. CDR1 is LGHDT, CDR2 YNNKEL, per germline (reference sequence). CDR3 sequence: CASSHPAPAETQYF. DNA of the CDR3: TGTGCCAGCAGCCACCCGGCTCCTGCGGAGACCCAGTACTTC.

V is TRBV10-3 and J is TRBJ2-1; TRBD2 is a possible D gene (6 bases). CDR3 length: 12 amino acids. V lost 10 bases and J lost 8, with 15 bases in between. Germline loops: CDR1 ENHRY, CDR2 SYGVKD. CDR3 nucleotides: TGTGCCACCGGACTACGGGGCGATGAGCAGTTCTTC. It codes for CATGLRGDEQFF.

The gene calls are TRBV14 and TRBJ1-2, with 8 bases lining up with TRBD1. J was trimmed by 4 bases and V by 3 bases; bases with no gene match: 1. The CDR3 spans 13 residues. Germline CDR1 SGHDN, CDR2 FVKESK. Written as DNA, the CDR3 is TGTGCCAGCAGCCAGGGGACAGGCTATGGCTACACCTTC. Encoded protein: CASSQGTGYGYTF.

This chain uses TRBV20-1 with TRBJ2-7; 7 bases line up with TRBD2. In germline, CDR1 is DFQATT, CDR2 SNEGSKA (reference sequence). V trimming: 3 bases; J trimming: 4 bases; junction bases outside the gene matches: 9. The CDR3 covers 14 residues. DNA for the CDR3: TGCAGTGCTAGTACCCTAGTGGGAGGGTACGAGCAGTACTTC. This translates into CSASTLVGGYEQYF.

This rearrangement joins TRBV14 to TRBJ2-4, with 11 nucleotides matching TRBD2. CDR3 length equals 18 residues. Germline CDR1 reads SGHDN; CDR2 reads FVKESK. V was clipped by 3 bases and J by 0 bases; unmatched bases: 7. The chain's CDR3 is CASSHWLAGGLAKNIQYF. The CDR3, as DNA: TGTGCCAGCAGCCACTGGCTAGCGGGAGGTCTAGCCAAAAACATTCAGTACTTC.

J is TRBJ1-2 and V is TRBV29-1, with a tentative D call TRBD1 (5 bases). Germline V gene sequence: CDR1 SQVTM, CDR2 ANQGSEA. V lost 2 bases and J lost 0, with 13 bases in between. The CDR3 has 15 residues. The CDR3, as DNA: TGCAGCGTTGAAAGACTGACAGTAGCTAACTATGGCTACACCTTC. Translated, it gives CSVERLTVANYGYTF.

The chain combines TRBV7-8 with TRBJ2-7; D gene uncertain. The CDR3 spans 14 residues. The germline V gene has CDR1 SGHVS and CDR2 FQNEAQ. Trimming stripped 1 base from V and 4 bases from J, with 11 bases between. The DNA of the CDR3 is TGTGCCAGCAGCTTAGGGGGTGGGGAATACGAGCAGTACTTC. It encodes CASSLGGGEYEQYF.